These T cell receptor beta chains were read from a single sample in a study of T cell clones after liver transplantation. The table came from immunoSEQ multiplex PCR; TCRdb's copy has only in-frame clones and leaves some out. The table shows about 51,000 clones, with roughly nine tenths occurring only once. The sequencing used CD8+ T cells from blood, collected 12 months after liver transplant. These TCRs come from a human patient who received a liver transplant. Some of the T cells might come from the graft donor. Both conserved end residues are part of each CDR3. The D gene is left open where the match is weak. The listing skips clone size in some rows; elsewhere it reads once, few, many or a size class.

-,TRBV15,TRBD1,TRBJ1-2,CATSPRTGLIGYTF,TGTGCCACCAGCCCTCGGACAGGGTTGATCGGGTACACCTTC
-,TRBV15,TRBD1,TRBJ2-7,CATSGDRVFYEQYF,TGTGCCACCAGCGGAGACAGGGTGTTCTACGAGCAGTACTTC
-,TRBV4-1,TRBD2,TRBJ2-7,CASSQGTSGNYEQYF,TGCGCCAGCAGCCAGGGGACTAGCGGGAACTACGAGCAGTACTTC
-,TRBV27,TRBD1,TRBJ2-7,CASSHLDRGGTREQYF,TGTGCCAGCAGTCACCTCGACAGGGGGGGTACTCGCGAGCAGTACTTC
-,TRBV18,-,TRBJ2-2,CASSPSFQGGTGELFF,TGTGCCAGCTCACCGTCCTTCCAGGGAGGCACCGGGGAGCTGTTTTTT
-,TRBV27,TRBD2,TRBJ2-7,CASSFGGGMAEQYF,TGTGCCAGCAGTTTTGGCGGGGGGATGGCCGAGCAGTACTTC
-,TRBV5-1,-,TRBJ2-1,CASSLGGPGARRNEQFF,TGCGCCAGCAGCTTGGGGGGCCCGGGGGCCCGAAGGAATGAGCAGTTCTTC
-,TRBV4-1,-,TRBJ2-3,CASSQDASDTQYF,TGCGCCAGCAGCCAAGACGCCTCAGATACGCAGTATTTT
-,TRBV28,TRBD1,TRBJ1-2,CASSFGQGAQGYTF,TGTGCCAGCAGTTTCGGCCAGGGGGCGCAAGGCTACACCTTC
-,TRBV28,-,TRBJ1-3,CASTSGLTGNTIYF,TGTGCCAGCACCTCGGGTTTAACGGGAAACACCATATATTTT
-,TRBV7-2,-,TRBJ2-7,CASSLGGPPSYEQYF,TGTGCCAGCAGCTTAGGCGGGCCCCCTTCTTACGAGCAGTACTTC
-,TRBV28,TRBD1,TRBJ2-7,CASSLPDRGSYEQYF,TGTGCCAGCAGTTTACCGGACAGGGGATCCTACGAGCAGTACTTC
-,TRBV7-8,-,TRBJ2-2,CASSSSASNTGELFF,TGTGCCAGCAGTTCCTCCGCCTCGAACACCGGGGAGCTGTTTTTT
-,TRBV19,-,TRBJ1-4,CASSIVSRGGEKLFF,TGTGCCAGTAGTATAGTTTCCAGGGGAGGAGAAAAACTGTTTTTT
-,TRBV4-1,-,TRBJ2-1,CASSGQRGLNEQFF,TGCGCCAGCAGCGGACAAAGAGGCCTCAATGAGCAGTTCTTC
-,TRBV25-1,-,TRBJ1-2,CASSEGQFYGYTF,TGTGCCAGCAGTGAAGGACAGTTCTATGGCTACACCTTC
-,TRBV13,-,TRBJ2-3,CASSLGSTEDTQYF,TGTGCCAGCAGCTTAGGGTCGACCGAAGATACGCAGTATTTT
-,TRBV19,TRBD1,TRBJ2-7,CASSMGQGGFYEQYF,TGTGCCAGTAGTATGGGACAGGGGGGTTTCTACGAGCAGTACTTC
-,TRBV7-6,-,TRBJ1-1,CASSLGGHTEAFF,TGTGCCAGCAGCTTAGGAGGGCACACTGAAGCTTTCTTT
-,TRBV28,-,TRBJ2-3,CASSLATTDTQYF,TGTGCCAGCAGTCTCGCTACCACAGATACGCAGTATTTT
-,TRBV5-1,-,TRBJ2-7,CASSLAEGGGEYF,TGCGCCAGCAGCTTGGCCGAAGGGGGTGGGGAATACTTC
once,TRBV27,TRBD1,TRBJ2-7,CATRKDRERNEQYF,TGTGCCACCAGAAAAGACAGGGAGCGGAACGAGCAGTACTTC
-,TRBV5-4,-,TRBJ2-1,CAISSGTGVPTYNEQFF,TGTGCCATCTCAAGCGGAACCGGGGTCCCGACTTACAATGAGCAGTTCTTC
-,TRBV30,-,TRBJ2-7,CAWRSTDRASYEQYF,TGTGCCTGGCGATCGACGGACAGAGCATCCTACGAGCAGTACTTC
-,TRBV27,-,TRBJ2-7,CASSLSKPNEQYF,TGTGCCAGCAGTTTATCGAAGCCGAACGAGCAGTACTTC
-,TRBV6-1,-,TRBJ2-6,CASSEAWISGANVLTF,TGTGCCAGCAGTGAAGCCTGGATTTCTGGGGCCAACGTCCTGACTTTC
-,TRBV19,-,TRBJ1-1,CASGGLAEAFF,TGTGCTTCGGGGGGGTTGGCTGAAGCTTTCTTT
-,TRBV27,-,TRBJ2-1,CASSFFSYNEQFF,TGTGCCAGCAGTTTCTTCAGCTACAATGAGCAGTTCTTC
-,TRBV11-2,-,TRBJ1-1,CASSPAWAQNTEAFF,TGTGCCAGCAGCCCTGCGTGGGCCCAGAACACTGAAGCTTTCTTT
-,TRBV15,TRBD1,TRBJ2-7,CATSREGQSYEQYF,TGTGCCACCAGCAGAGAGGGACAGAGTTACGAGCAGTACTTC
-,TRBV7-9,-,TRBJ2-2,CASSLVIRNTGELFF,TGTGCCAGCAGCTTAGTTATTAGGAACACCGGGGAGCTGTTTTTT
-,TRBV4-1,TRBD1,TRBJ1-2,CASSQDDWAGGGYTF,TGCGCCAGCAGCCAAGATGACTGGGCAGGGGGTGGCTACACCTTC
few,TRBV11-3,-,TRBJ2-7,CASSLGSGYEQYF,TGTGCCAGCAGCCTCGGGTCCGGATACGAGCAGTACTTC
-,TRBV7-9,-,TRBJ1-1,CASSLWGEITEAFF,TGTGCCAGCAGCTTATGGGGCGAAATCACTGAAGCTTTCTTT
-,TRBV7-6,-,TRBJ1-1,CASSLGGGNTEAFF,TGTGCCAGCAGCTTAGGGGGGGGCAACACTGAAGCTTTCTTT
few,TRBV5-6,-,TRBJ1-2,CASSLVAPTTGYTF,TGTGCCAGCAGCTTGGTAGCTCCAACGACGGGCTACACCTTC
-,TRBV15,TRBD1,TRBJ1-4,CATSRAGTGYNEKLFF,TGTGCCACCAGCAGAGCCGGGACAGGCTATAATGAAAAACTGTTTTTT
-,TRBV19,-,TRBJ2-5,CASSIGQETQETQYF,TGTGCCAGTAGTATAGGTCAGGAGACTCAAGAGACCCAGTACTTC
once,TRBV9,-,TRBJ2-1,CASSAESSYNEQFF,TGTGCCAGCAGCGCCGAGAGCTCCTACAATGAGCAGTTCTTC
-,TRBV19,-,TRBJ2-3,CASSMEGITDTQYF,TGTGCCAGTAGTATGGAGGGAATCACAGATACGCAGTATTTT
-,TRBV4-1,-,TRBJ2-1,CASSQGGTLWDEQFF,TGCGCCAGCAGCCAAGGCGGGACGCTTTGGGATGAGCAGTTCTTC
-,TRBV4-1,-,TRBJ1-1,CASSHAPGTLNTEAFF,TGCGCCAGCAGCCACGCCCCCGGGACACTGAACACTGAAGCTTTCTTT
-,TRBV2,TRBD2,TRBJ2-2,CASRELAGGLGELFF,TGTGCCAGCAGGGAATTAGCGGGAGGCCTCGGGGAGCTGTTTTTT
-,TRBV27,TRBD2,TRBJ2-1,CASTVAGVSNEQFF,TGTGCCAGCACCGTAGCGGGAGTATCTAATGAGCAGTTCTTC
-,TRBV5-4,TRBD1,TRBJ2-1,CASSLVLGQGVRDEQFF,TGTGCCAGCAGCTTGGTTTTGGGGCAGGGGGTAAGGGATGAGCAGTTCTTC
-,TRBV27,-,TRBJ2-2,CASSFGSTAGTGELFF,TGTGCCAGCAGTTTCGGAAGCACCGCGGGCACCGGGGAGCTGTTTTTT
medium-sized,TRBV9,TRBD2,TRBJ2-7,CASSAGTSAGEQYF,TGTGCCAGCAGCGCCGGGACTAGCGCGGGCGAGCAGTACTTC
-,TRBV28,-,TRBJ2-7,CASNGSGYSYEQYF,TGTGCCAGCAATGGTAGCGGATACTCCTACGAGCAGTACTTC
-,TRBV5-1,-,TRBJ2-7,CASSAGSFFYEQYF,TGCGCCAGCAGCGCGGGATCATTCTTCTACGAGCAGTACTTC
-,TRBV27,-,TRBJ1-1,CASWRQDWIEAFF,TGTGCCAGCTGGCGACAGGATTGGATTGAAGCTTTCTTT
-,TRBV2,-,TRBJ1-2,CASSEVMGGNYGYTF,TGTGCCAGCAGTGAAGTAATGGGGGGGAACTATGGCTACACCTTC
-,TRBV11-2,TRBD2,TRBJ2-1,CASSLVSGRGDEQFF,TGTGCCAGCAGCTTAGTTAGCGGGAGGGGAGATGAGCAGTTCTTC
-,TRBV4-1,TRBD2,TRBJ2-7,CASSHALAGGHEQYF,TGCGCCAGCAGCCACGCCTTAGCGGGAGGCCACGAGCAGTACTTC
once,TRBV27,-,TRBJ1-4,CASSFGQPWAANEKLFF,TGTGCCAGCAGTTTCGGGCAACCCTGGGCGGCTAATGAAAAACTGTTTTTT
-,TRBV28,-,TRBJ1-1,CASSLGPGAGRGGTEAFF,TGTGCCAGCAGTTTAGGTCCGGGAGCAGGGAGAGGTGGGACTGAAGCTTTCTTT
-,TRBV28,-,TRBJ1-5,CASSFWSRRDSNQPQHF,TGTGCCAGCAGTTTTTGGTCTCGTCGGGATAGCAATCAGCCCCAGCATTTT